Presented here are 5 T cell receptor beta chains from one specimen sequenced in a study of cytomegalovirus exposure and HLA in healthy donors. The PCR had 60 Vbeta and 13 Jbeta primers. Some clones are missing from TCRdb's copy, which holds only in-frame ones; the method was immunoSEQ multiplex PCR. The sample lists roughly 81,000 clones, less than 80% seen once, with approximately 2.4% in the top ten. The specimen sequenced was PBMCs. These receptors all stem from a man aged 25 to 40 in good health and CMV-seronegative.

V gene TRBV6-4 combines with J gene TRBJ2-1, with 8 bases identical to TRBD2. Germline V gene data show CDR1 as MRHNA and CDR2 as SNTAGT. After removal of 3 bases from V and 7 bases from J, the junction contained 5 bases not matched to a gene. There are 14 residues in the CDR3. The CDR3 sequence is CASSEGLEGNEQFF. CDR3 DNA: TGTGCCAGCAGTGAGGGACTAGAGGGGAATGAGCAGTTCTTC.

The rearrangement uses TRBV2 and TRBJ1-2, with TRBD1 matching 12 bases. V shed 8 bases and J 5 bases; nucleotides not matched to a gene: 6. This CDR3 region has 14 residues. Germline V CDR1 and CDR2: SNHLY, FYNNEI. CDR3 in amino acids: CASRPGQGAYGYTF. The CDR3 region has the DNA TGTGCCAGCCGACCGGGACAGGGGGCATATGGCTACACCTTC. The variable domain in full, completed from reference TRBV2 and TRBJ1-2, reads EPEVTQTPSHQVTQMGQEVILRCVPISNHLYFYWYRQILGQKVEFLVSFYNNEISEKSEIFDDQFSVERPDGSNFTLKIRSTKLEDSAMYFCASRPGQGAYGYTFGSGTRLTVV.

The chain is built from TRBV25-1 and TRBJ2-7; TRBD2 might be the D (5 bases). Germline CDR1 MGHDK, CDR2 SYGVNS. Trimming left V 3 bases short and J 5 bases short, with 8 bases between. The CDR3 sequence is 12 residues long. The CDR3 spells CASSDRGNEQYF. In DNA form, the CDR3 reads TGTGCCAGCAGTGACAGAGGGAACGAGCAGTACTTC.

This clone has more than one count but fewer than ten. The rearrangement joins TRBV23-1 to TRBJ2-1, with unresolved D. TRBV23-1 is identified as an open reading frame with a role that is uncertain. Trimming stripped 6 bases from V and 5 bases from J, with 8 bases between. The CDR3 loop spans 12 amino acids. The CDR3 DNA is TGCGCCAGCAGGGGCAGCCACAATGAGCAGTTCTTC. Protein: CASRGSHNEQFF.

The V call is TRBV18, the J call TRBJ2-4, with 10 bases matching TRBD2. The CDR3 contains 18 residues. CDR1 is KGHSH and CDR2 is LQKENI in the germline V gene. After removal of 5 bases from V and 6 bases from J, the junction contained 16 bases not matched to a gene. The CDR3 here is CASSAKSLAGGRGNIQYF. The CDR3 DNA follows: TGTGCCAGCTCAGCGAAATCCTTAGCGGGGGGCCGAGGAAACATTCAGTACTTC.